The present entry profiles one TCR beta chain with its context. Its antigen is not identified. CD45RO+ cells and CCR7-negative CD45RA+ TemRA cells were combined as CD8 memory. Germline CDR1 is SGHVS and CDR2 is FQNEAQ. V lost 3 bases, J lost 0 bases, and 5 bases stayed unmatched. CDR3 length equals 15 residues. This specimen comes from a study of shared clonotypes between healthy human individuals. It was 150 to 250 ng DNA, 31,000 or so T cell genomes, that sorted-subset replicate PCRs used. In the original analysis: Because ImmunoSEQ provided only junction sequences with no quality scores, the filtering differed. Only in-frame clones appear in the TCRdb table, and some are missing; sequencing was by immunoSEQ multiplex PCR. The DNA was the basis for D and trimming; V, J and clone size are from that table. Of approximately 320,000 clones listed, around 86% are singletons. Points from the study as a whole: Sharing across four donors was highest in naive CD4 (roughly 5%) and lowest in memory CD8 (roughly 0.4%).

The rearrangement links TRBV7-8 to TRBJ2-7; 7 nucleotides match TRBD2. This clonotype was obtained from a man between 18 and 35 years old in good health. Material for sequencing was memory CD8+ T cells sorted from blood. As for subset: CD45RO+ cells pooled with CCR7-negative TemRA cells. The CDR3 region is CASSFPASGSYEQYF. CDR3 sequence (DNA): TGTGCCAGCAGCTTTCCCGCTAGCGGCTCCTACGAGCAGTACTTC.